The 16 T cell receptor beta chains below all came from one sample that was sequenced in a study of OX40 agonist ivuxolimab in advanced cancers. Using immunoSEQ multiplex PCR, the repertoire was profiled, and TCRdb retains in-frame clones only, with some absent. In the table there are approximately 74,000 clones, 90% of which are singletons. Sample: CD4+ or CD8+ T cells sorted from blood, taken in a trial of the OX40 agonist ivuxolimab. These receptors originate from an adult with an advanced solid tumor such as melanoma, head and neck, liver or kidney cancer.

This clone has a handful of counts. The chain carries TRBV18 and TRBJ2-2; D is perhaps TRBD2 (5 bases). Trimming removed 2 bases from V and 7 bases from J, with 14 bases in between. CDR3 length: 15 amino acids. Per germline, CDR1 KGHSH and CDR2 LQKENI. CDR3 nucleotides: TGTGCCAGCTCACCAGAGAGGGAAAATGGCGGGGAGCTGTTTTTT. It encodes CASSPERENGGELFF.

The chain uses TRBV5-6 and TRBJ2-7, with unresolved D. This CDR3 has 14 amino acids. The germline V gene encodes CDR1 SGHDT and CDR2 YYEEEE. V was pared by 4 bases and J by 4 bases, with 15 bases between. The CDR3: CASSPGPEPYEQYF. The DNA for the CDR3 is TGTGCCAGCAGCCCTGGCCCCGAGCCTTACGAGCAGTACTTC.

This chain links TRBV7-9 with TRBJ2-5; 8 bases align to TRBD2. The J call is in doubt because the DNA end fits TRBJ2-7 better. Germline values: CDR1 SEHNR, CDR2 FQNEAQ (reference sequence). CDR3 length: 14 residues. CDR3 nucleotides: TGTGCCAGCAGCTTAGGCGGGGGGTCCTACGAGCAGTACTTC. Its protein is CASSLGGGSYEQYF.

V gene TRBV9 combines with J gene TRBJ2-3, with D unresolved. V was clipped by 3 bases and J by 4 bases, with 21 bases between them. Germline V gives CDR1 SGDLS, CDR2 YYNGEE. CDR3 length: 17 residues. The CDR3 loop reads CASSASSPTRQADTQYF. CDR3 bases: TGTGCCAGCAGCGCTAGTAGTCCGACCCGGCAGGCAGATACGCAGTATTTT.

The CDR3 sequence: CASSLSIYEQFF. CDR3 bases: TGTGCCAGCAGCTTATCTATCTATGAGCAGTTCTTC. The genes are TRBV5-6 and TRBJ2-1; the D is unclear. Germline loops: CDR1 SGHDT, CDR2 YYEEEE. V lost 2 bases and J 8 bases, leaving 8 bases between the germline ends. The CDR3 covers 12 residues.

The chain carries TRBV6-6 and TRBJ2-5, with D tentatively TRBD1 or TRBD2 (5 bases each). CDR1 is MNHNY, CDR2 SVGAGI, per germline (reference sequence). The CDR3 is 13 amino acids. Deletions cut 8 bases from V and 2 bases from J, with 12 bases between. The DNA for the CDR3 is TGTGCCAGCTCGGGGCGGCGGCAAGAGACCCAGTACTTC. Translating it yields CASSGRRQETQYF.

This chain connects TRBV5-6 to TRBJ2-3; D uncertain. This CDR3 has 12 amino acids. V lost 4 bases and J 2 bases, leaving 5 bases between the germline ends. From germline, CDR1 is SGHDT and CDR2 YYEEEE. The CDR3 protein is CASSQTTDTQYF. The CDR3 bases are TGTGCCAGCAGCCAGACCACAGATACGCAGTATTTT. The full variable domain, with the rest looked up from reference TRBV5-6 and TRBJ2-3, is DAGVTQSPTHLIKTRGQQVTLRCSPKSGHDTVSWYQQALGQGPQFIFQYYEEEERQRGNFPDRFSGHQFPNYSSELNVNALLLGDSALYLCASSQTTDTQYFGPGTRLTVL.

This chain uses TRBV6-5 with TRBJ1-6, with 8 bases that match TRBD1. With 0 bases clipped from V and 10 bases from J, the junction kept 2 bases outside the gene matches. CDR1 and CDR2 (germline): MNHEY, SVGAGI. CDR3 length equals 14 residues. The CDR3 here is CASSYSWTGSPLHF. CDR3 DNA sequence: TGTGCCAGCAGTTACTCCTGGACAGGGTCACCCCTCCACTTT.

The rearrangement uses TRBV29-1 and TRBJ1-2; D unclear. V shed 3 bases and J shed 1 base, with 6 bases lying between them. CDR3 length: 12 residues. Looked up from germline, CDR1 is SQVTM and CDR2 is ANQGSEA. The DNA for the CDR3 is TGCAGCGTTGATACGAATAACTATGGCTACACCTTC. Translated, it gives CSVDTNNYGYTF.

The chain is built from TRBV5-1 and TRBJ2-7; 10 nucleotides align to TRBD2. The J segment lost 4 bases and the V segment lost 4 bases, leaving 5 bases of the junction unmatched. The length of the CDR3 is 14 residues. Germline-derived CDR1 and CDR2 are SGHRS and YFSETQ. CDR3 sequence (DNA): TGCGCCAGCAGCCGGATGACTAGCGGGTACGAGCAGTACTTC. Protein product: CASSRMTSGYEQYF.

The chain employs TRBV7-3 and TRBJ2-2; D not certain. V gave up 3 bases and J gave up 2 bases, with 10 bases separating them. CDR3 size: 15 residues. The germline V gene encodes CDR1 SGHTA and CDR2 FQGTGA. The CDR3 DNA is TGTGCCAGCAGCTTTGGTTCGGTTAACACCGGGGAGCTGTTTTTT. Translating it yields CASSFGSVNTGELFF. The complete variable domain, with remaining parts taken from reference TRBV7-3 and TRBJ2-2, reads GAGVSQTPSNKVTEKGKYVELRCDPISGHTALYWYRQSLGQGPEFLIYFQGTGAADDSGLPNDRFFAVRPEGSVSTLKIQRTERGDSAVYLCASSFGSVNTGELFFGEGSRLTVL.

The V call is TRBV6-5, the J call TRBJ2-1, with TRBD2 as a possible D gene (5 bases). V was cut by 2 bases and J by 6 bases, with 11 bases left in between. Germline assignment: CDR1 MNHEY and CDR2 SVGAGI. This CDR3 is 14 amino acids long. CDR3 amino acids: CASSYSKTSNEQFF. The CDR3 DNA is TGTGCCAGCAGTTACAGTAAAACTAGCAATGAGCAGTTCTTC.

The V call is TRBV6-1, the J call TRBJ2-1; D remains unclear. Trimming pared 8 bases from V and 8 bases from J, leaving 13 bases between. The V gene's germline CDR1 is MNHNS and CDR2 SASEGT. The CDR3 contains 12 residues. CDR3 bases: TGTGCCAGCGCGGCCCTTTTACATGAGCAGTTCTTC. Amino acids: CASAALLHEQFF.

Notes on this clone: A much more abundant neighbour one base away suggests this may be a read error. The chain is built from TRBV7-2 and TRBJ2-5; maybe TRBD2 (5 bases). The CDR3 has 12 amino acids. Per germline, CDR1 SGHTA and CDR2 FQGNSA. With 1 base removed from V and 5 bases from J, the gap between germline ends came to 5 bases. The CDR3 is CASSLGEETQYF. The CDR3 coding sequence is TGTGCCAGCAGCTTAGGGGAGGAGACCCAGTACTTC. Together with reference TRBV7-2 and TRBJ2-5, the CDR3 gives the full variable domain: GAGVSQSPSNKVTEKGKDVELRCDPISGHTALYWYRQSLGQGLEFLIYFQGNSAPDKSGLPSDRFSAERTGGSVSTLTIQRTQQEDSAVYLCASSLGEETQYFGPGTRLLVL.

The J gene is TRBJ2-1, the V gene TRBV7-2; 8 bases align to TRBD1. The V and J ends lost 5 bases and 9 bases, in that order; junction bases with no gene match: 15. This CDR3 comprises 16 residues. The germline V gene has CDR1 SGHTA and CDR2 FQGNSA. The CDR3 nucleotides are TGTGCCAGCAGCCCTACTAATGCAGGGGGCTGGCCTGAGCAGTTCTTC. Its translation: CASSPTNAGGWPEQFF.

The V call is TRBV21-1, the J call TRBJ2-7; TRBD2, the D gene given by the table, was not confirmed from the DNA. TRBV21-1 is a pseudogene locus. This CDR3 spans 15 amino acids. CDR3 in DNA: TGTGCCAGCAGCCTGTGCGCGGGCCGCTCCTACGAGCAGTACTTC. It encodes CASSLCAGRSYEQYF.